The entry below gives a single TCR beta chain sequence along with its context. The target antigen is unknown. These donors were members of the 120-subject validation cohort, a group separate from the roughly 670-subject first cohort. These data come from a study of cytomegalovirus exposure and HLA in healthy donors. The germline CDR1 and CDR2 sequences are MGHDK and SYGVNS. CDR3 length: 15 residues. V was pared by 5 bases and J by 2 bases, with 4 bases of the junction left unmatched. Study-level results: Per published reports, the classifier diagnosed cytomegalovirus status with high specificity and sensitivity.

Only in-frame clones appear in the TCRdb table, and some are missing; sequencing was by immunoSEQ multiplex PCR. The profile shows roughly 70,000 clones, just over 95% of them singletons. The chain has TRBV25-1 and TRBJ2-1; TRBD2 aligns across 9 bases. This clonotype was sampled from a woman aged 18 to 35 in good health and CMV-seropositive. The source material was PBMCs. CDR3 coding DNA: TGTGCCAGCAGTCCCAGCGGGAGGCCCTACAATGAGCAGTTCTTC. Translated, it gives CASSPSGRPYNEQFF.